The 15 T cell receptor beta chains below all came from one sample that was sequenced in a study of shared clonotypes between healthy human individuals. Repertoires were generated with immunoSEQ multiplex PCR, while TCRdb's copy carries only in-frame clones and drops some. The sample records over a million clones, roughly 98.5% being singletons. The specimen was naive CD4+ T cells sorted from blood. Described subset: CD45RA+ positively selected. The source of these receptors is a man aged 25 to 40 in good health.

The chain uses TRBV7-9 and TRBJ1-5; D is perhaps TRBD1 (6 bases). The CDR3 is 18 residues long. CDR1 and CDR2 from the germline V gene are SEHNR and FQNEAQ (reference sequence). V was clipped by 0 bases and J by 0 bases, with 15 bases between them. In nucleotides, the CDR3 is TGTGCCAGCAGCTTAGCGGCCGCCGGGGACAATAGCAATCAGCCCCAGCATTTT. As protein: CASSLAAAGDNSNQPQHF.

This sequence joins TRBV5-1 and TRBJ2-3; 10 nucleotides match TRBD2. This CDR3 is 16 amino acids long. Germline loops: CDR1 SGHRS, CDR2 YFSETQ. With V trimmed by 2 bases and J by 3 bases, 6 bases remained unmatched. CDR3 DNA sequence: TGCGCCAGCAGCTTACTGACTAGCGGGCCTACAGATACGCAGTATTTT. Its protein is CASSLLTSGPTDTQYF.

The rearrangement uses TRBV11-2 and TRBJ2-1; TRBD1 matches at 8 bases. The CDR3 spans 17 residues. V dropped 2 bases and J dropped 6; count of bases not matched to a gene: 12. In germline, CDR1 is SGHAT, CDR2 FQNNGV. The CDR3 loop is CASSLYPGQGRVNEQFF. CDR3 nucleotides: TGTGCCAGCAGCTTATACCCTGGACAGGGAAGGGTCAATGAGCAGTTCTTC.

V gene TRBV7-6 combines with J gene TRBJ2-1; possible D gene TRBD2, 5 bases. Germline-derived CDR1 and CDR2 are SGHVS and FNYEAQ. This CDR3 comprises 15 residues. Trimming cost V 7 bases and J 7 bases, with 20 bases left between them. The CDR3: CASTLGRGRSNEQFF. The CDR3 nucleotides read TGTGCCAGCACTTTAGGGAGAGGGAGAAGTAATGAGCAGTTCTTC.

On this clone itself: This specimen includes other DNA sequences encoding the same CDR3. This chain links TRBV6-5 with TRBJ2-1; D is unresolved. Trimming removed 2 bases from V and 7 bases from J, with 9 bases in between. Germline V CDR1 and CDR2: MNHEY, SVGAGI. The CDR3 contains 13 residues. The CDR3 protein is CASSYRHINEQFF. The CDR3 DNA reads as TGTGCCAGCAGTTACCGACACATTAATGAGCAGTTCTTC.

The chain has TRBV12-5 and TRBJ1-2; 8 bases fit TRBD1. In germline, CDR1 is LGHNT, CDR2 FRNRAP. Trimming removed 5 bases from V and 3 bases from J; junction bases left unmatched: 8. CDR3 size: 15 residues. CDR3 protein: CASGGYRGEDYGYTF. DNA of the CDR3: TGTGCTAGTGGTGGATACAGGGGGGAGGACTATGGCTACACCTTC.

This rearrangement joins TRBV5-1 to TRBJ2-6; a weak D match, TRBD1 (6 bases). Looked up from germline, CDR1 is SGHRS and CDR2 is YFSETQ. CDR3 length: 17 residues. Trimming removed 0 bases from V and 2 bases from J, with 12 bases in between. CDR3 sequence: CASSLGGLTPGANVLTF. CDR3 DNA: TGCGCCAGCAGCTTGGGGGGGCTGACACCTGGGGCCAACGTCCTGACTTTC.

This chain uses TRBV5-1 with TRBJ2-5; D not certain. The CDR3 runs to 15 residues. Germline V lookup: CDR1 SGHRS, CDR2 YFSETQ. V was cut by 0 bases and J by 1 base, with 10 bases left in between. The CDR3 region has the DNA TGCGCCAGCAGCTTGGCGGCCGGAGTCCAAGAGACCCAGTACTTC. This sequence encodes CASSLAAGVQETQYF. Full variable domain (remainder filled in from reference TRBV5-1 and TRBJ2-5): KAGVTQTPRYLIKTRGQQVTLSCSPISGHRSVSWYQQTPGQGLQFLFEYFSETQRNKGNFPGRFSGRQFSNSRSEMNVSTLELGDSALYLCASSLAAGVQETQYFGPGTRLLVL.

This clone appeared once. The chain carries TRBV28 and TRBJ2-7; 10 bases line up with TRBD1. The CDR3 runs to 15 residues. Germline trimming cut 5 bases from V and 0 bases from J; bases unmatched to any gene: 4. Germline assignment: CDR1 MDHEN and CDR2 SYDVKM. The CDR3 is CASSPWTGGSYEQYF. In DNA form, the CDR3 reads TGTGCCAGCAGTCCTTGGACAGGGGGCTCCTACGAGCAGTACTTC.

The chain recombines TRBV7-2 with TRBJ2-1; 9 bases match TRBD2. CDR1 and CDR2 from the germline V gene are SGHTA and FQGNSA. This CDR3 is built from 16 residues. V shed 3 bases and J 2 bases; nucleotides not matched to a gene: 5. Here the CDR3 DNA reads TGTGCCAGCAGCTTCATTAGGACTAGCGCCTACAATGAGCAGTTCTTC. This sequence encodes CASSFIRTSAYNEQFF.

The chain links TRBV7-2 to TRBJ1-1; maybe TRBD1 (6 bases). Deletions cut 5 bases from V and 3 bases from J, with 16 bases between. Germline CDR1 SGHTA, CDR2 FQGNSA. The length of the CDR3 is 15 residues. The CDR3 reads CASSLGPGAYTEAFF. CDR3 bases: TGTGCCAGCAGCCTTGGCCCAGGGGCCTACACTGAAGCTTTCTTT.

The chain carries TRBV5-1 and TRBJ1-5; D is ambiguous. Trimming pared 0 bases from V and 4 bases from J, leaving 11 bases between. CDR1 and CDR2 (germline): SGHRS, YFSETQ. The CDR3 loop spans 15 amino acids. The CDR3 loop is CASSLADGGNQPQHF. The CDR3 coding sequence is TGCGCCAGCAGCTTGGCCGACGGTGGGAATCAGCCCCAGCATTTT.

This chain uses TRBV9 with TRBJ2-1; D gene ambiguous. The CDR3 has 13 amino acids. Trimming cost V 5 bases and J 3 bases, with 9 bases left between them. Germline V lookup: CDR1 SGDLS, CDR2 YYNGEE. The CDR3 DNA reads TGTGCCAGCAGTGCCACAGTCTACAATGAGCAGTTCTTC. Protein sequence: CASSATVYNEQFF.

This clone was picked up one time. The CDR3 is CAWSAGTGQETQYF. The DNA of the CDR3 is TGTGCCTGGAGTGCCGGGACTGGACAAGAGACCCAGTACTTC. J is TRBJ2-5 and V is TRBV30; tentatively, D is TRBD2 (6 bases). V was pared by 1 base and J by 2 bases, with 11 bases between. CDR3 length: 14 amino acids. Germline CDR1 GTSNPN, CDR2 SVGIG (reference sequence).

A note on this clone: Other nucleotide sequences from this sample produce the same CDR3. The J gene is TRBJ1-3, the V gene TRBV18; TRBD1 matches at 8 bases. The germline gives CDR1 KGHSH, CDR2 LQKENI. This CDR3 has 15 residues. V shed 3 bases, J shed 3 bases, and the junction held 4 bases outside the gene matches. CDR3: CASSPGGTGGNTIYF. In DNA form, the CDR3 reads TGTGCCAGCTCACCCGGGGGGACAGGTGGAAACACCATATATTTT.